This passage covers 17 T cell receptor beta chains from one sample sequenced in a study of shared clonotypes between healthy human individuals. Using immunoSEQ multiplex PCR, the repertoire was profiled, and TCRdb retains in-frame clones only, with some absent. This sample has about 2.3 million clones, with approximately 93% found just once. The sequenced material came from naive CD4+ T cells from PBMCs. Subset denoted: CD45RA+ positively selected. The receptors derive from a man younger than 35 in good health. Some clones in this sample may be carry-over from other donors' samples.

The chain joins TRBV13 to TRBJ2-7; D may be TRBD2 (6 bases). V lost 3 bases to trimming and J lost 3 bases, with 9 bases between them. The germline CDR1 and CDR2 sequences are PRHDT and FYEKMQ (reference sequence). This CDR3 is built from 13 residues. The CDR3 loop reads CASSLRGDYEQYF. CDR3 coding DNA: TGTGCCAGCAGCTTGCGGGGAGACTACGAGCAGTACTTC.

This clone was detected once. The sample carries other DNA sequences with the same CDR3. The gene calls are TRBV5-1 and TRBJ2-2; 10 bases line up with TRBD2. The CDR3 covers 15 residues. The ends lost 2 bases at V and 5 bases at J; junction bases unmatched: 3. The V gene's germline CDR1 is SGHRS and CDR2 YFSETQ. CDR3 residues: CASSFLAGDTGELFF. CDR3 nucleotides: TGCGCCAGCAGCTTCCTAGCGGGAGATACCGGGGAGCTGTTTTTT. Drawing the rest from reference TRBV5-1 and TRBJ2-2, the complete variable domain is KAGVTQTPRYLIKTRGQQVTLSCSPISGHRSVSWYQQTPGQGLQFLFEYFSETQRNKGNFPGRFSGRQFSNSRSEMNVSTLELGDSALYLCASSFLAGDTGELFFGEGSRLTVL.

V is TRBV5-1 and J is TRBJ2-1, with D perhaps being TRBD1 or TRBD2 (5 bases each). In germline, CDR1 is SGHRS, CDR2 YFSETQ. CDR3 length: 12 residues. V lost 0 bases to trimming and J lost 16 bases, with 14 bases between them. In DNA, the CDR3 is TGCGCCAGCAGCTTGGTTCGGGGCCGACATTTCTTC. Translating gives CASSLVRGRHFF.

This clone was seen a single time. This chain connects TRBV6-6 to TRBJ1-1, with D unresolved. CDR3 length: 14 residues. In germline, CDR1 is MNHNY, CDR2 SVGAGI (reference sequence). V was shortened by 4 bases and J by 0 bases, with 9 bases between the two germline ends. The CDR3: CASSLGRLNTEAFF. CDR3 bases: TGTGCCAGCAGTTTAGGACGCTTGAACACTGAAGCTTTCTTT.

The chain uses TRBV7-9 and TRBJ2-2; possible D gene TRBD1, 6 bases. The CDR3 is 15 residues long. Germline V CDR1 and CDR2: SEHNR, FQNEAQ (reference sequence). V lost 1 base and J lost 0, with 6 bases in between. CDR3 residues: CASSLDRANTGELFF. The CDR3 coding sequence is TGTGCCAGCAGCTTAGACAGGGCGAACACCGGGGAGCTGTTTTTT. Full variable domain (missing parts from reference TRBV7-9 and TRBJ2-2): DTGVSQNPRHKITKRGQNVTFRCDPISEHNRLYWYRQTLGQGPEFLTYFQNEAQLEKSRLLSDRFSAERPKGSFSTLEIQRTEQGDSAMYLCASSLDRANTGELFFGEGSRLTVL.

The chain couples TRBV27 to TRBJ2-3; TRBD1 is a possible D gene (5 bases). The CDR3 contains 13 residues. V lost 4 bases to trimming and J lost 8 bases, with 13 bases between them. CDR1 MNHEY and CDR2 SMNVEV come from the germline V gene (reference sequence). CDR3 DNA: TGTGCCAGCAGTTCCGACAGTGTCGGTACGCAGTATTTT. Protein sequence: CASSSDSVGTQYF.

The V and J genes are TRBV28 and TRBJ2-7; D is undetermined. Germline-derived CDR1 and CDR2 are MDHEN and SYDVKM. The ends were cut back, 10 bases at V and 2 bases at J, with 15 bases in the middle. The CDR3 extends over 13 amino acids. In DNA form, the CDR3 reads TGTGCCACCTCTGGCGGCAGGACCTACGAGCAGTACTTC. It is translated as CATSGGRTYEQYF.

This chain uses TRBV5-4 with TRBJ2-7; 7 nucleotides line up with TRBD1. The CDR3 is 15 amino acids. The germline gives CDR1 SGHNT, CDR2 YYREEE (reference sequence). V dropped 3 bases and J dropped 0; count of bases not matched to a gene: 6. The CDR3 loop reads CASSSGQESSYEQYF. CDR3 nucleotide sequence: TGTGCCAGCAGCTCCGGACAGGAGAGCTCCTACGAGCAGTACTTC.

This chain links TRBV2 with TRBJ1-1; 11 bases align to TRBD1. V trimming: 8 bases; J trimming: 5 bases; junction bases outside the gene matches: 4. The length of the CDR3 is 13 residues. CDR1 and CDR2 (germline): SNHLY, FYNNEI. The CDR3: CASLGQGETEAFF. Here the CDR3 DNA reads TGTGCCAGCCTGGGACAGGGGGAGACTGAAGCTTTCTTT. Supplemented by reference TRBV2 and TRBJ1-1, the full variable domain reads EPEVTQTPSHQVTQMGQEVILRCVPISNHLYFYWYRQILGQKVEFLVSFYNNEISEKSEIFDDQFSVERPDGSNFTLKIRSTKLEDSAMYFCASLGQGETEAFFGQGTRLTVV.

The chain employs TRBV5-6 and TRBJ2-1; D remains unclear. CDR3 length equals 13 residues. Germline CDR1 and CDR2: SGHDT and YYEEEE. Trimming left V 4 bases short and J 2 bases short, with 7 bases between. CDR3 sequence: CASSPGTYNEQFF. CDR3 DNA: TGTGCCAGCAGCCCCGGAACCTACAATGAGCAGTTCTTC.

V gene TRBV5-6 combines with J gene TRBJ2-6, with D possibly matching TRBD1 (6 bases). The CDR3 extends over 15 amino acids. Germline CDR1 and CDR2: SGHDT and YYEEEE. Trimming stripped 4 bases from V and 2 bases from J, with 10 bases between. CDR3 residues: CASSVDRPGANVLTF. In DNA, the CDR3 is TGTGCCAGCAGCGTAGACAGGCCTGGGGCCAACGTCCTGACTTTC.

V is TRBV11-2 and J is TRBJ2-7; no clear D. V was clipped by 5 bases and J by 0 bases, with 11 bases between them. The length of the CDR3 is 14 residues. CDR1 and CDR2 from the germline V gene are SGHAT and FQNNGV. The CDR3 is CASSRLAGSYEQYF. In DNA, the CDR3 is TGTGCCAGCAGCCGCTTGGCAGGCTCCTACGAGCAGTACTTC.

This chain connects TRBV5-1 to TRBJ2-5; TRBD1 matches at 9 bases. The CDR3 is 14 residues long. Trimming cost V 3 bases and J 4 bases; bases outside gene matches: 4. Looked up from germline, CDR1 is SGHRS and CDR2 is YFSETQ. The CDR3 DNA follows: TGCGCCAGCAGCTGGGGGACAGGGCGAGAGACCCAGTACTTC. It encodes CASSWGTGRETQYF.

The genes are TRBV5-1 and TRBJ2-2, with unresolved D. This CDR3 is built from 15 residues. From germline, CDR1 is SGHRS and CDR2 YFSETQ. V gave up 3 bases and J gave up 4 bases, with 13 bases separating them. The CDR3: CASSSSLLATGELFF. The CDR3 nucleotides read TGCGCCAGCAGCTCCTCCCTCCTCGCCACCGGGGAGCTGTTTTTT.

The V and J genes are TRBV6-1 and TRBJ1-4, with D possibly being TRBD1 (5 bases). V was pared by 7 bases and J by 6 bases, with 15 bases between. CDR1 is MNHNS and CDR2 is SASEGT in the germline V gene. The CDR3 covers 14 residues. CDR3: CASILRVGDEKLFF. The DNA for the CDR3 is TGTGCCAGCATCCTGAGGGTAGGGGATGAAAAACTGTTTTTT.

This chain uses TRBV11-2 with TRBJ2-1; TRBD1 aligns across 9 bases. V gave up 6 bases and J gave up 9 bases; unmatched junction bases: 6. This CDR3 contains 13 residues. Germline CDR1 is SGHAT and CDR2 is FQNNGV. Here the CDR3 reads CASRGQGPGEQFF. CDR3 nucleotides: TGTGCCAGCAGGGGACAGGGCCCAGGTGAGCAGTTCTTC.

This chain uses TRBV4-3 with TRBJ2-3; D unclear. The V gene's germline CDR1 is LGHNA and CDR2 YSLEER. V was shortened by 0 bases and J by 6 bases, with 10 bases between the two germline ends. This CDR3 spans 14 amino acids. This chain's CDR3 is CASSQEGGWDTQYF. CDR3 nucleotides: TGCGCCAGCAGCCAAGAAGGCGGCTGGGATACGCAGTATTTT.